This passage covers 20 T cell receptor beta chains from one sample sequenced in a study of cytomegalovirus exposure and HLA in healthy donors (TCRdb year 2017). Library preparation used the immunoSEQ multiplex PCR assay. For the multiplex PCR, a mixture combining 60 forward primers for TCR Vbeta segments and 13 reverse primers for TCR Jbeta segments was used. TCRdb provides this immuneACCESS table in a form limited to in-frame rearrangements. Some clones are lacking; in checked studies, under half of them reflect an unresolved V gene, and why the rest are absent is not known. For this sample there are roughly 110,000 clones; 67% appear just once. The ten top clones hold roughly 8% of the sample. The sequenced material came from PBMCs. These receptor sequences come from a man between 18 and 35 years old in good health and CMV-seropositive.

The V and J genes are TRBV11-2 and TRBJ2-7; D not resolved. The CDR3 length is 11 residues. V was shortened by 5 bases and J by 4 bases, with 6 bases between the two germline ends. Looked up from germline, CDR1 is SGHAT and CDR2 is FQNNGV. The CDR3 nucleotides read TGTGCCAGCAGCCTACGTTACGAGCAGTACTTC. It codes for CASSLRYEQYF.

The chain recombines TRBV18 with TRBJ1-6; 10 positions agree with TRBD1. The trim removed 5 bases at V and 8 bases at J, leaving 6 bases unmatched. This CDR3 spans 15 amino acids. Germline CDR1 reads KGHSH; CDR2 reads LQKENI. Written as DNA, the CDR3 is TGTGCCAGCTCATCAAGACAGGGGGCTGATTCACCCCTCCACTTT. Translating it yields CASSSRQGADSPLHF.

This clone was detected a few times. Written as DNA, the CDR3 is TGTGCCAGCAGTTTGTCGGGGGACACCGGGGAGCTGTTTTTT. Translation: CASSLSGDTGELFF. V usage is TRBV28 and J usage is TRBJ2-2; D might be TRBD2 (6 bases). Trimming stripped 3 bases from V and 3 bases from J, with 8 bases between. The germline V gene has CDR1 MDHEN and CDR2 SYDVKM. The CDR3 extends over 14 amino acids.

The chain has TRBV11-3 and TRBJ1-6; TRBD1 aligns across 7 bases. Germline V gene data show CDR1 as SGHNT and CDR2 as YENEEA. Trimming removed 5 bases from V and 3 bases from J; junction bases left unmatched: 7. CDR3 length: 16 residues. The CDR3 here is CASSPEGQNYNSPLHF. CDR3 coding DNA: TGTGCCAGCAGCCCAGAGGGACAGAACTATAATTCACCCCTCCACTTT.

The chain recombines TRBV11-2 with TRBJ2-7; D is unresolved. CDR3 length: 13 amino acids. Germline V gene sequence: CDR1 SGHAT, CDR2 FQNNGV. V shed 5 bases and J shed 0 bases, with 8 bases lying between them. CDR3 region: CASSPPNSYEQYF. Written as DNA, the CDR3 is TGTGCCAGCAGCCCCCCAAACTCCTACGAGCAGTACTTC.

This chain uses TRBV4-1 with TRBJ2-7, with D possibly TRBD2 on 6 matching bases. Germline CDR1 MGHRA, CDR2 YSYEKL. The CDR3 has 19 residues. V shed 4 bases and J shed 4 bases, with 29 bases lying between them. The CDR3 nucleotides read TGCGCCAGCAGCCTCATCGGTCCTCGGGACTCCTCCGGGGTGTACGAGCAGTACTTC. Residues: CASSLIGPRDSSGVYEQYF.

The rearrangement uses TRBV2 and TRBJ2-5; the match to TRBD1 covers 7 bases. Germline V lookup: CDR1 SNHLY, CDR2 FYNNEI. Trimming at V came to 2 bases and at J to 4 bases, leaving 10 bases not matched to a gene. The CDR3 is 16 residues long. DNA for the CDR3: TGTGCCAGCAGTGAACAGGGGGTAGGATTCTTAGAGACCCAGTACTTC. Amino acid sequence: CASSEQGVGFLETQYF.

The V call is TRBV10-3, the J call TRBJ2-5; 7 nucleotides agree with TRBD1. Germline V lookup: CDR1 ENHRY, CDR2 SYGVKD. J lost 3 bases, V lost 4 bases, and 5 bases had no gene match. This CDR3 has 14 amino acids. The CDR3, as DNA: TGTGCCATCAGTGGAGGGGGCGCGGAAGAGACCCAGTACTTC. Protein product: CAISGGGAEETQYF.

V is TRBV6-1 and J is TRBJ2-2, with 8 nucleotides matching TRBD1. After removal of 8 bases from V and 9 bases from J, the junction contained 14 bases not matched to a gene. CDR3 length: 15 amino acids. The germline CDR1 and CDR2 sequences are MNHNS and SASEGT. The chain's CDR3 is CASVSRGLDARELFF. The CDR3, as DNA: TGTGCCAGCGTCTCCAGGGGGCTAGATGCCAGGGAGCTGTTTTTT.

In its sample, this clone was seen once. The chain links TRBV29-1 to TRBJ2-2, with D perhaps TRBD1 (5 bases). The CDR3 sequence is 13 residues long. Trimming shortened V by 3 bases and J by 2 bases, and 7 bases separated the two germline ends. Germline V CDR1 and CDR2: SQVTM, ANQGSEA. CDR3 DNA: TGCAGCGTTGACCAGGGAAACACCGGGGAGCTGTTTTTT. It translates to CSVDQGNTGELFF.

J is TRBJ2-1 and V is TRBV6-1, with 8 bases lining up with TRBD1. The CDR3 is 20 amino acids. After removal of 2 bases from V and 0 bases from J, the junction contained 15 bases not matched to a gene. CDR1 is MNHNS and CDR2 is SASEGT in the germline V gene. The DNA for the CDR3 is TGTGCCAGCAGTGAAAGAAGGACGGACAGGGTAAGCGGCTCCTACAATGAGCAGTTCTTC. Its protein product is CASSERRTDRVSGSYNEQFF.

The chain couples TRBV19 to TRBJ2-7; TRBD1 agrees at 7 bases. The germline V gene has CDR1 LNHDA and CDR2 SQIVND (reference sequence). V was clipped by 6 bases and J by 5 bases; unmatched bases: 4. This CDR3 is built from 12 residues. The CDR3 loop reads CASSDRVHEQYF. The CDR3 DNA reads as TGTGCCAGTAGCGACAGGGTACACGAGCAGTACTTC.

V usage is TRBV28 and J usage is TRBJ1-1, with 9 bases lining up with TRBD1. Germline CDR1 and CDR2: MDHEN and SYDVKM. This CDR3 is built from 14 residues. V gave up 9 bases and J gave up 5 bases; unmatched junction bases: 10. CDR3 amino acids: CASASGQGRTEAFF. DNA for the CDR3: TGTGCCAGTGCCAGTGGACAGGGGAGGACTGAAGCTTTCTTT. The variable domain in full, completed from reference TRBV28 and TRBJ1-1, reads DVKVTQSSRYLVKRTGEKVFLECVQDMDHENMFWYRQDPGLGLRLIYFSYDVKMKEKGDIPEGYSVSREKKERFSLILESASTNQTSMYLCASASGQGRTEAFFGQGTRLTVV.

DNA of the CDR3: TGTGCCAGCTCTCGACAATCAACTAATGAAAAACTGTTTTTT. This encodes CASSRQSTNEKLFF. The chain employs TRBV18 and TRBJ1-4; D remains unclear. CDR3 length: 14 amino acids. V dropped 6 bases and J dropped 0 bases, with 8 bases sitting between them. CDR1 is KGHSH and CDR2 is LQKENI in the germline V gene.

Worth noting for this clone: The same CDR3 arises from other DNA sequences in this sample as well. The chain is built from TRBV6-4 and TRBJ2-3, with TRBD2 identical over 10 bases. This CDR3 contains 15 residues. Looked up from germline, CDR1 is MRHNA and CDR2 is SNTAGT. V dropped 4 bases and J dropped 3; count of bases not matched to a gene: 4. CDR3 sequence: CASSASGGATDTQYF. The CDR3 DNA follows: TGTGCCAGCAGTGCGAGCGGGGGGGCGACAGATACGCAGTATTTT.

The rearrangement joins TRBV5-6 to TRBJ2-7; perhaps TRBD2 as D (7 bases). V was trimmed by 1 base and J by 5 bases, leaving 16 bases between them. The CDR3 runs to 15 residues. Per germline, CDR1 SGHDT and CDR2 YYEEEE. For the CDR3, the DNA is TGTGCCAGCAGCTTGCGAGGGGGGGCCGACGACGAGCAGTACTTC. Translation gives CASSLRGGADDEQYF.

The chain combines TRBV5-1 with TRBJ2-2; 8 nucleotides match TRBD2. The trim removed 0 bases at V and 4 bases at J, leaving 5 bases unmatched. The CDR3 has 16 amino acids. CDR1 is SGHRS, CDR2 YFSETQ, per germline. The CDR3 DNA follows: TGCGCCAGCAGCTTGGCGGGGGGGCTTGGCACCGGGGAGCTGTTTTTT. Encoded protein: CASSLAGGLGTGELFF.

Written as DNA, the CDR3 is TGTGCCAGCAGCGCTAGCGGACTCCTGAACACCGGGGAGCTGTTTTTT. Its protein product is CASSASGLLNTGELFF. The chain joins TRBV9 to TRBJ2-2; 7 bases fit TRBD2. V shed 3 bases, J shed 1 base, and the junction held 6 bases outside the gene matches. Per germline, CDR1 SGDLS and CDR2 YYNGEE. The length of the CDR3 is 16 residues.

A few counts support this clone. This chain connects TRBV6-4 to TRBJ2-3; 12 bases are shared with TRBD2. Looked up from germline, CDR1 is MRHNA and CDR2 is SNTAGT. Trimming took 4 bases from V and 0 from J; bases not matched to a gene: 2. The CDR3 is made up of 16 amino acids. As DNA, the CDR3 is TGTGCCAGCAGTGTACTAGCGGGGGGAAGCACAGATACGCAGTATTTT. Encoded protein: CASSVLAGGSTDTQYF.

The chain is built from TRBV6-4 and TRBJ2-3; 8 bases line up with TRBD2. V was clipped by 4 bases and J by 4 bases; unmatched bases: 4. CDR1 and CDR2 (germline): MRHNA, SNTAGT. The CDR3 loop spans 14 amino acids. The CDR3 is CASSVGGAADTQYF. CDR3 coding DNA: TGTGCCAGCAGTGTCGGGGGGGCCGCAGATACGCAGTATTTT.